The clone carrying this TCR beta chain appeared a single time. This entry is derived from a study of shared clonotypes between healthy human individuals. Generated by immunoSEQ multiplex PCR, the TCRdb table keeps only in-frame clones and is missing some. Here the sample spans 1 million to 1.2 million clones, around three quarters being singletons. The source is a man younger than 35 in good health. Some clones in this sample may be carry-over from other donors' samples. Sequencing was carried out using memory CD4+ T cells from PBMCs. Subset noted: CD45RA-negative fraction.

The CDR3 bases are TGCGCCAGCGGCGGGCAAGAGACCCAGTACTTC. Its translation: CASGGQETQYF. The chain is built from TRBV5-1 and TRBJ2-5; TRBD2 is a possible D gene (5 bases). V dropped 7 bases and J dropped 2 bases, with 6 bases sitting between them. CDR1 and CDR2 from the germline V gene are SGHRS and YFSETQ. The CDR3 runs to 11 residues.